This T cell receptor (beta chain) emerged from a study of cytomegalovirus exposure and HLA in healthy donors (dated by TCRdb to 2017 to 2019). About the investigation overall: An earlier analysis of approximately 640 of the donors reported 250 to 300 Gb of sequence data and more than 90 million unique TCR beta sequences from around 200 million T cells. Approximately 300 gigabases of sequencing data and tens of millions of unique TCR sequences were included in an early release covering around 650 HLA-typed donors. Among the roughly 400 genotyped donors, approximately 81% belonged to the genetic ancestry cluster associated with self-reported Caucasian donors. The study was designed to test whether signatures of past pathogen exposure could be identified by cataloging public T cell receptors. Using immunosequencing, the study profiled T cell repertoires from some 670 subjects and related those repertoires to cytomegalovirus serostatus. Besides the first cohort of around 670 subjects, a separate validation cohort made up of roughly 120 different subjects was used. The study combined high-throughput TCR immunosequencing, statistical association of individual TCRs with disease status, and machine learning to predict cytomegalovirus infection status. In a later analysis, previously published TCR beta repertoires from 666 donors were re-analyzed and high-resolution HLA genotyping was added so that TCR occurrence patterns could be studied. Rather than drawing on any new phenotypic data, the later analysis identified candidate immune exposures from TCR beta sequences and the way those sequences occurred across donors. An earlier analysis of 500 to 650 of the donors applied high-throughput TCR beta sequencing to assess whether each TCR beta V gene segment acted as functional or pseudogenic. Donor age, sex, ethnicity and CMV serostatus were collected together with the repertoire data. A later genetic analysis took genome-wide SNP genotypes for about 55% of the 666 donors and used that subset as a discovery cohort. Every discovery cohort repertoire had been produced on one sequencing platform. HLA typing covered class I and class II loci at four-digit resolution. The number of typed donors differed by locus: roughly 620-640 for A, B, C, DRB1 and DQB1; 522 for DQA1; 606 for DPA1; and 450 to 480 for DPB1. Because of strong linkage in the cohort, five DR-DQ haplotypes were treated as single units for association and clustering. Among 300 to 500 genotyped donors of the cohort, an average of approximately 200,000 unique TCR beta nucleotide sequences was sequenced per donor, of which approximately 18% were non-productive.

Receptors were amplified or captured by the immunoSEQ multiplex PCR assay. A mixture of 60 forward primers for TCR Vbeta segments and 13 reverse primers for TCR Jbeta segments was used in the multiplex PCR. Amplification of the CDR3 region of rearranged TCR beta genes was performed with a multiplex PCR assay on genomic DNA. The amplified TCR beta libraries were sequenced on the Illumina HiSeq System as 87-base-pair reads. Under the source paper's analysis protocol: In a later analysis, tens of millions of unique TCR beta chains were counted across the approximately 670 repertoires, and some 10 million of these chains were shared by at least two donors. Raw reads were error-corrected and collapsed into unique sequences by a nearest-neighbor algorithm in which closely related sequences were merged to remove PCR and sequencing errors. V, D and J gene segments were assigned by aligning CDR3 sequences to IMGT reference sequences. For a sequence to be retained, a match of at least six nucleotides to both a V gene segment and a J gene segment was required. A rearrangement counted as productive if the CDR3 had no stop codons and remained in frame with V and J, and every other rearrangement counted as non-productive. Following IMGT convention, CDR3 was defined as the stretch from the second conserved V-encoded cysteine to the conserved J-encoded phenylalanine. The earlier analysis of 587 of the donors excluded any sequence lacking an unambiguous match to a single V gene segment. In an earlier analysis of approximately 560 of the donors, a V segment was called functional when productive rearrangements were above 56.7%, and segregating when the standard deviation between donors exceeded 5%. To diagnose cytomegalovirus status from the catalog of TCR beta chain sequences, a statistical classification framework was built. In a later analysis, TCR nucleotide sequences were compared against IMGT/GENE-DB human TR gene sequences so that V and J genes could be assigned. A later analysis assigned CDR3 sequences and most-parsimonious VDJ recombination scenarios with the TCRdist pipeline. In a later analysis, every TCR beta chain was defined by the combination of its CDR3 amino acid sequence and its V-gene family, and reads without a unique V-gene family were dropped. As a way to deal with suspected cross-contamination and a sequencing artifact, a later analysis dropped 450 to 600 nucleotide sequences that were highly shared and had low generation probability. In a later analysis, a clonal expansion index for each public chain was calculated from normalized within-repertoire ranks of inferred template counts. In a later analysis, generation probabilities were computed using a VDJ recombination model fitted to out-of-frame rearrangements, and the results were checked against IGoR. In a later analysis, hypergeometric tests were used to score TCR-TCR, TCR-HLA and TCR-CMV co-occurrence, with a repertoire-size bias correction applied to TCR pairs. A later analysis estimated false discovery rates by permuting HLA or CMV assignments 20 times. In a later analysis, co-occurring TCRs were grouped using DBSCAN, with TCRdist sequence similarity added in when clustering inside HLA-allele-positive subsets. Repertoires with fewer than 30,000 or more than 120,000 public chains were left out of co-occurrence clustering, as were about 5 repertoires with anomalous nucleotide sharing. In its TCRdb copy, this immuneACCESS table keeps in-frame sequences only and misses some clones. Where compared with another copy, unresolved V genes explain less than half of these, and the others have no known cause. D and trimming come from the DNA, and the V and J calls and clone size come from that table. The sample has approximately 150,000 clones on record, roughly three quarters of them singletons. Over 3% of the sample is in the top ten clones.

Points the paper makes about the study in general: A further reported finding was that TCR beta sequences accurately predicted the HLA-A and HLA-B alleles for most subjects in the first cohort. In vitro tests confirmed that a few of the cytomegalovirus-associated TCR beta chains recognize cytomegalovirus antigens. Compared with the roughly 670-donor mean, donors in an Asian-associated ancestry cluster had fewer N-insertions in productive TCRs, according to a later genetic analysis. It was suggested by the authors that the approach could potentially be generalized to other disease states and immunological phenotypes. For the cohort, immune exposure information was limited to CMV serostatus. A cluster of highly shared sequence variants was judged likely to be a technical artifact of the sequencing pipeline. At a false discovery rate of 0.05, a later analysis linked fewer than 20,000 TCR beta sequences to specific HLA alleles. A later analysis reported that several top co-occurrence clusters appeared linked to parvovirus B19, influenza, CMV and Epstein-Barr virus. This cohort had only TCR beta chains sequenced, and the lack of alpha or paired-chain data limited which features could be detected. In a later genetic analysis, a missense DCLRE1C variant was associated with V-gene and J-gene trimming of TCR beta chains, and the association was replicated in an independent cohort. Sequencing depth was assumed to be roughly uniform across donors in the presence/absence analyses, though that assumption may not hold. Because HLA typing was missing for some donors at each locus, association tests included only the typed subset. The 87-base-pair reads could not distinguish some IMGT-functional V segments, including TRBV6-2 and TRBV6-3, so those segments were excluded. In a later analysis, HLA-associated TCR beta chains showed more clonal expansion and lower generation probabilities than non-associated chains that were equally common. Most CMV-associated TCR beta chains appeared to be HLA-restricted in a later analysis, and the HLA associations seemed to be driven largely by CMV exposure. When HLA alleles, especially DR and DQ, strongly co-occurred, attributing TCR associations to individual alleles was difficult. Across donors, most TCR sequences were observed very rarely, whereas some public TCRs were present in many individuals. In an earlier analysis of some 540 of the donors, most TCR beta V segments appeared in productive rearrangements about 87% or about 30% of the time, broadly matching IMGT annotations. In both the original and validation cohorts, the classifier was reported to diagnose cytomegalovirus status with high specificity and sensitivity. Correlated functional status among segregating V segments might be attributable to linkage disequilibrium, but an unknown experimental factor could not be ruled out. A total of roughly 160 TCR beta chains were listed by the study as associated with cytomegalovirus. A later analysis found that TCR association rates varied across HLA loci, with DRB1 alleles showing the most associated TCRs and HLA-C alleles the fewest. Over 15 rarely observed V segments, including chromosome 9 orphons, were excluded from the earlier analysis of approximately 500 of the donors because counts were too low.

From its cysteine to its phenylalanine, the CDR3 spans 15 amino acids. The entry retains the CDR3 DNA only, 45 bases that are in frame from base 1. The germline V gene gives CDR1 as MDHEN and CDR2 as SYDVKM. Trimmed from V: 7 bases; trimmed from J: 2 bases; junction bases lacking a gene match: 6. In total, approximately 610 healthy bone marrow donors made up the cohort. At the time of sampling, every cohort member was nominally healthy, though immune exposures that went unrecorded were likely present. The donor was CMV seronegative and was included in the group of several hundred seronegative cohort members. Every donor gave a peripheral blood sample, and the peripheral blood mononuclear cells from that sample were used for TCR beta sequencing. Genomic DNA extraction from the blood cell samples was performed with the Qiagen DNeasy Blood Extraction Kit. The sample holds one count of this clone. Its antigen is not yet known. No much larger clonotype is one base removed from it; base qualities were not supplied.

The specimen was PBMCs. This clonotype originated in a male donor in good health and CMV-seronegative. The V and J segments used are TRBV28 and TRBJ2-7; the central 12 bases match TRBD2. The bases read TGTGCCAGCATTCGTCTAGCGGGAGGGACCTACGAGCAGTACTTC. Translated, this gives CASIRLAGGTYEQYF.